The sequence of this T cell receptor (beta chain) was determined in a study of cytomegalovirus exposure and HLA in healthy donors. Across the study: The Caucasian-associated ancestry cluster held about 80% of some 420 genotyped donors. Study-level points and caveats: In an earlier analysis, productive rearrangement rates for most beta V segments clustered near 87% or 30%. TCR beta chains numbering some 160 were designated cytomegalovirus-associated.

Concerning this clone itself: Its antigen is not known.

Primers included in the PCR were 60 Vbeta and 13 Jbeta primers. In the original processing: It was a later analysis that counted roughly 80 million unique TCR beta chains, of which some 12 million were shared. The table came from immunoSEQ multiplex PCR; TCRdb's copy has only in-frame clones and leaves some out. The DNA was the basis for D and trimming; V, J and clone size are from that table. The sample has approximately 210,000 clones, 79% seen once. CDR3 length equals 13 residues. CDR1 LGHNA and CDR2 YNFKEQ come from the germline V gene. Trimming took off 5 bases at V and 3 bases at J, with 11 bases between the two ends.

The TCR originated in a male donor in good health and CMV-seropositive. The source material was PBMCs. The chain has TRBV4-2 and TRBJ2-7, with D unresolved. The CDR3, as DNA: TGTGCCAGCAGCGGTCAACAAAACTACGAGCAGTACTTC. It specifies CASSGQQNYEQYF.